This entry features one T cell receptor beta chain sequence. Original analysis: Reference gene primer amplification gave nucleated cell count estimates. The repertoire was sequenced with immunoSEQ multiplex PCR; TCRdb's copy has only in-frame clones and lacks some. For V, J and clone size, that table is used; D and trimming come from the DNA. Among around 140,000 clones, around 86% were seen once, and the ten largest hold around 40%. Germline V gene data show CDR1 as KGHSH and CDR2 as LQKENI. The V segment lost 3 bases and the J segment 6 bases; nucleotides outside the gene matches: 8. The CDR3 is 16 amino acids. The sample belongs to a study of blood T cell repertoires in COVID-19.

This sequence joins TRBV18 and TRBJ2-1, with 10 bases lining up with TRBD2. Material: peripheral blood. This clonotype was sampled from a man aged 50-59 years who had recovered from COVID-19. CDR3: CASSPRAGGRINEQFF. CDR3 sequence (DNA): TGTGCCAGCTCACCCAGAGCGGGGGGGCGGATCAATGAGCAGTTCTTC.